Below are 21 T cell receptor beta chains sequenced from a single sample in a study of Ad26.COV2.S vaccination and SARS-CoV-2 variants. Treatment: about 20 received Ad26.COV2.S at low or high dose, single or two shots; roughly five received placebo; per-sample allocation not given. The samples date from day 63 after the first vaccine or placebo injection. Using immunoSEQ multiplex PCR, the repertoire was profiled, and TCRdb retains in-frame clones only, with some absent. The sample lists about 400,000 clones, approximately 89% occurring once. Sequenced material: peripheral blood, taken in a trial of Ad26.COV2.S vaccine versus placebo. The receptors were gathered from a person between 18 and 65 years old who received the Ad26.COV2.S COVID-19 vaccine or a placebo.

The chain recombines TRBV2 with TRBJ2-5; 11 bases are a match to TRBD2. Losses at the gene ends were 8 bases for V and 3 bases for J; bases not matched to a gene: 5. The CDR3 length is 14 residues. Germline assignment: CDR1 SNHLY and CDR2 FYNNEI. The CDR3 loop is CASLGTSGKETQYF. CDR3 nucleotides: TGTGCCAGCCTTGGGACTAGCGGCAAAGAGACCCAGTACTTC. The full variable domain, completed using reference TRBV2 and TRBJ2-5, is EPEVTQTPSHQVTQMGQEVILRCVPISNHLYFYWYRQILGQKVEFLVSFYNNEISEKSEIFDDQFSVERPDGSNFTLKIRSTKLEDSAMYFCASLGTSGKETQYFGPGTRLLVL.

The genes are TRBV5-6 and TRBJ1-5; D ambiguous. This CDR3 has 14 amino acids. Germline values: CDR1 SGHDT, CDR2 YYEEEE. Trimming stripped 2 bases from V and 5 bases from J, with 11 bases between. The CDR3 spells CASSLGQRDQPQHF. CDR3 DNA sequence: TGTGCCAGCAGCTTAGGGCAGAGAGATCAGCCCCAGCATTTT.

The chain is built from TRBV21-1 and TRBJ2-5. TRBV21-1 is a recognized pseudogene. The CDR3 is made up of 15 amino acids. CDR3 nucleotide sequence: TGTGCCAGCAGCAAATTTAGGTCCGAGCCCAAGACCCAGTACTTC. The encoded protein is CASSKFRSEPKTQYF.

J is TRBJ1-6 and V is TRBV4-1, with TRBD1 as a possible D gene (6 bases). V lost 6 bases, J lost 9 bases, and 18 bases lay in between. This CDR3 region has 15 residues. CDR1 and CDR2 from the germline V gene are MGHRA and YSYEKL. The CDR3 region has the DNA TGCGCCAGCAGTCCCGGGACATTAAGCGGTTCACCCCTCCACTTT. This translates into CASSPGTLSGSPLHF.

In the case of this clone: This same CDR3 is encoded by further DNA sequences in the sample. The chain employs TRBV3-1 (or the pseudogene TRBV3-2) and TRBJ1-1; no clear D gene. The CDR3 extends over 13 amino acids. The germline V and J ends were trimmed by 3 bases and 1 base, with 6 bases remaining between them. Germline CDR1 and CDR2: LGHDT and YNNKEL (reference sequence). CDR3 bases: TGTGCCAGCAGCCAGGGTAGGAACACTGAAGCTTTCTTT. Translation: CASSQGRNTEAFF.

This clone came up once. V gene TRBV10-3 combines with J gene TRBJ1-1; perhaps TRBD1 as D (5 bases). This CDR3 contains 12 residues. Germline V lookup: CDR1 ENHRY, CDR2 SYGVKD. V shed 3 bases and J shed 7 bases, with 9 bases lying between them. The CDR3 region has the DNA TGTGCCATCAGTGAAAGGGGTCTTGAAGCTTTCTTT. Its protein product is CAISERGLEAFF.

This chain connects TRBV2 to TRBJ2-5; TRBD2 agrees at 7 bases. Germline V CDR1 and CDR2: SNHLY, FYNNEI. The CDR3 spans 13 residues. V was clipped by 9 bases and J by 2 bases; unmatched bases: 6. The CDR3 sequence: CARSAGWQETQYF. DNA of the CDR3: TGTGCCAGGTCAGCGGGATGGCAAGAGACCCAGTACTTC.

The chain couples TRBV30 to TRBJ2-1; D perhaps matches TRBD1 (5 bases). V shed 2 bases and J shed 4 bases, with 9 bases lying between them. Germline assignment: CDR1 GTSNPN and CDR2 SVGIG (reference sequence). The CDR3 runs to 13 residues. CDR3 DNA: TGTGCCTGGAGTCCGACAGCTTACAATGAGCAGTTCTTC. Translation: CAWSPTAYNEQFF.

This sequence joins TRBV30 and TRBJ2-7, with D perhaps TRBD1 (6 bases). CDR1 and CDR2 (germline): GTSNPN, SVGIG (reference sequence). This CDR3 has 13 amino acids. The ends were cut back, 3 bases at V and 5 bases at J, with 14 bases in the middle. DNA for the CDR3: TGTGCCTGGAGAACAAGGGGGAGAGACGAGCAGTACTTC. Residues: CAWRTRGRDEQYF.

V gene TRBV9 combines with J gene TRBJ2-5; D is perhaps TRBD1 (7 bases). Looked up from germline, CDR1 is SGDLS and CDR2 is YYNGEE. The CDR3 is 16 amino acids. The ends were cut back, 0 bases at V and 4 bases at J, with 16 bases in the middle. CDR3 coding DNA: TGTGCCAGCAGCGTAGGAGGGTCAGGGGGGTTAGAGACCCAGTACTTC. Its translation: CASSVGGSGGLETQYF. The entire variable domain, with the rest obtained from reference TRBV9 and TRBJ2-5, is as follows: DSGVTQTPKHLITATGQRVTLRCSPRSGDLSVYWYQQSLDQGLQFLIQYYNGEERAKGNILERFSAQQFPDLHSELNLSSLELGDSALYFCASSVGGSGGLETQYFGPGTRLLVL.

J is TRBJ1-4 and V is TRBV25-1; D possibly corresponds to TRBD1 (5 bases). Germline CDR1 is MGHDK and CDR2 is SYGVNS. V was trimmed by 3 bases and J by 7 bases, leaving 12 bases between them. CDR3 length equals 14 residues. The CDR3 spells CASSDPGGSEKLFF. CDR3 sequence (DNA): TGTGCCAGCAGTGATCCTGGGGGTAGTGAAAAACTGTTTTTT.

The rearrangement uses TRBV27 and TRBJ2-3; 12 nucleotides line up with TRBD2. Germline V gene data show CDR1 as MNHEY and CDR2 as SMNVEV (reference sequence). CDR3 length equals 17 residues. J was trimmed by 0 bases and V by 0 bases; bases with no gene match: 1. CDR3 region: CASSLSLAGGSTDTQYF. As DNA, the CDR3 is TGTGCCAGCAGTTTATCCCTAGCGGGAGGGAGCACAGATACGCAGTATTTT.

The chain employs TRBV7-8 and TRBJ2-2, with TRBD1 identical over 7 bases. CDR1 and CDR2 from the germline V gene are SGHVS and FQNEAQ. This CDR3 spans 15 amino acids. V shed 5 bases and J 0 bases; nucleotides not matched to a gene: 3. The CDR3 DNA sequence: TGTGCCAGCAGCGTGACAGGGTCGAACACCGGGGAGCTGTTTTTT. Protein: CASSVTGSNTGELFF.

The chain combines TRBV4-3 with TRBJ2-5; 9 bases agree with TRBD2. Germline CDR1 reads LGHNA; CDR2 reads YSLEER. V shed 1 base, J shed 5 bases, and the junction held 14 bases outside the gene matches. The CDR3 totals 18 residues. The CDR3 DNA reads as TGCGCCAGCAGCCAAGTCGGGGCAGCGGGAGGTTCTGGGGAGACCCAGTACTTC. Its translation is CASSQVGAAGGSGETQYF.

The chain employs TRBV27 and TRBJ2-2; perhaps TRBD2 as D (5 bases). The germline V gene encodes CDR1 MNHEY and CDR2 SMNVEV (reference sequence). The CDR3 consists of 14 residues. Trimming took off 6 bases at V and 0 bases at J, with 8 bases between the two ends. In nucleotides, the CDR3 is TGTGCCAGCAGCCACGGGGCGAACACCGGGGAGCTGTTTTTT. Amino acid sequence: CASSHGANTGELFF.

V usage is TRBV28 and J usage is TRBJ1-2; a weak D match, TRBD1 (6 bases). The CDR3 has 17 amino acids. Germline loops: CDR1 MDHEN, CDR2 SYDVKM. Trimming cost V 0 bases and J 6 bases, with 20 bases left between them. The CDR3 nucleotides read TGTGCCAGCAGTTTATGGAGGGTACAGGGAAGCTTCGATGGCTACACCTTC. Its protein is CASSLWRVQGSFDGYTF.

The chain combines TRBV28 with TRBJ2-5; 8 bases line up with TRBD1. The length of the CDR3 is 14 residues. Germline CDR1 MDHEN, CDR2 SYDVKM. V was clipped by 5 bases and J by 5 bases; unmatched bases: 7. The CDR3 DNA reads TGTGCCAGCAGTCAGGGGGCGCTTAGGGAGACCCAGTACTTC. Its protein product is CASSQGALRETQYF.

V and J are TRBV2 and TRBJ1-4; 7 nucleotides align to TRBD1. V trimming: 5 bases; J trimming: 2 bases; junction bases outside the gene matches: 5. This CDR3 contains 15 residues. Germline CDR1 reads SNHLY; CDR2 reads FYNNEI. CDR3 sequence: CASSWTGGTNEKLFF. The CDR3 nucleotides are TGTGCCAGCAGTTGGACAGGCGGTACTAATGAAAAACTGTTTTTT. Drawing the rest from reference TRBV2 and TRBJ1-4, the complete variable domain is EPEVTQTPSHQVTQMGQEVILRCVPISNHLYFYWYRQILGQKVEFLVSFYNNEISEKSEIFDDQFSVERPDGSNFTLKIRSTKLEDSAMYFCASSWTGGTNEKLFFGSGTQLSVL.

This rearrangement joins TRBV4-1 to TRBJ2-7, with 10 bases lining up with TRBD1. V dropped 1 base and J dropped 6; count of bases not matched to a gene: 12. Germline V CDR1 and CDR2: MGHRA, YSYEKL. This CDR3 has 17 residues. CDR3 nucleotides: TGCGCCAGCAGCCAAGGCAGGGCGAGGGACAGGGGAAGCGAGCAGTACTTC. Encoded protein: CASSQGRARDRGSEQYF.

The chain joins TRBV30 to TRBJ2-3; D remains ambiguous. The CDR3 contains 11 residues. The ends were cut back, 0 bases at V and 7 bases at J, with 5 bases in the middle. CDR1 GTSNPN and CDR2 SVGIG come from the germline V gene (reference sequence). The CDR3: CAWSVEYTQYF. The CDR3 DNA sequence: TGTGCCTGGAGTGTTGAATATACGCAGTATTTT.

The CDR3 region is CASSERDSQPQHF. In nucleotides, the CDR3 is TGTGCCAGCAGTGAAAGGGACAGTCAGCCCCAGCATTTT. The rearrangement uses TRBV6-1 and TRBJ1-5; TRBD1 matches 7 bases. The V gene's germline CDR1 is MNHNS and CDR2 SASEGT. This CDR3 spans 13 amino acids. Trimming cost V 2 bases and J 6 bases; bases outside gene matches: 1.